This is a list of T cell receptor beta chains from one sample in a study of T-cell reconstitution after alpha-beta-depleted transplantation in children. TCRdb reprocessed the PCR reads via MiXCR and lists one record per CDR3 protein. The table lists 200,000 to 250,000 distinct CDR3 sequences, about 8.4% of them singletons. The sequencing here drew on PBMCs, mostly from graft donor cells, taken 360 days after TCRalphabeta/CD19-depleted stem cell transplant. All receptors come from a male patient between 2 and 10 years old who had a stem cell transplant for acute myeloid leukemia, so the T cells may come from the graft donor. Each CDR3 is given with its conserved first and last residue. Fields, in order: V gene, clone size, J gene, D gene, CDR3 protein, CDR3 DNA. A D gene is named only where the DNA matches it firmly. Only some rows state a clone size, as once, few, many or a class for expanded clones.

V: TRBV10-3
size: -
J: TRBJ1-1
D: TRBD1
CDR3: CAISDPRTGGEAFF
DNA: TGTGCCATCAGTGACCCGAGGACAGGGGGAGAAGCTTTCTTT

V: TRBV20-1
size: few
J: TRBJ2-7
D: TRBD2
CDR3: CSASGRALYEQYF
DNA: TGCAGTGCTAGCGGGAGGGCCTTATACGAGCAGTACTTC

V: TRBV5-1
size: -
J: TRBJ1-1
D: -
CDR3: CASRKLDEAFF
DNA: TGCGCCAGCAGGAAGCTTGATGAAGCTTTCTTT

V: TRBV5-1
size: few
J: TRBJ2-5
D: -
CDR3: CASSLSARIQETQYF
DNA: TGCGCCAGCAGCTTGTCCGCGCGGATCCAAGAGACCCAGTACTTC

V: TRBV6-2/TRBV6-3
size: -
J: TRBJ2-5
D: -
CDR3: CASRTPLTVETQYF
DNA: TGTGCCAGCAGAACCCCCTTGACAGTTGAGACCCAGTACTTC

V: TRBV15
size: many
J: TRBJ2-3
D: -
CDR3: CATSRDLGIGTDTQYF
DNA: TGTGCCACCAGCAGAGATCTGGGCATAGGCACAGATACGCAGTATTTT

V: TRBV7-3
size: few
J: TRBJ2-1
D: -
CDR3: CASSLSRDHEQFF
DNA: TGTGCCAGCAGCTTGAGCAGGGACCATGAGCAGTTCTTC

V: TRBV6-5
size: many
J: TRBJ1-2
D: -
CDR3: CASIWGPIYGYTF
DNA: TGTGCCAGCATCTGGGGGCCTATCTATGGCTACACCTTC

V: TRBV12-3/TRBV12-4
size: many
J: TRBJ2-1
D: -
CDR3: CASSFHGQDGEQFF
DNA: TGTGCCAGCAGTTTTCATGGGCAGGACGGTGAGCAGTTCTTC

V: TRBV24-1
size: many
J: TRBJ2-7
D: -
CDR3: CATSIVHYEQYF
DNA: TGTGCCACCAGCATCGTCCACTACGAGCAGTACTTC

V: TRBV20-1
size: -
J: TRBJ2-1
D: TRBD1
CDR3: CSARGQGSYNEQFF
DNA: TGCAGTGCTAGGGGACAGGGTTCCTACAATGAGCAGTTCTTC

V: TRBV12-3/TRBV12-4
size: -
J: TRBJ2-2
D: -
CDR3: CASSPRPEKGGELFF
DNA: TGTGCCAGCAGTCCCCGCCCGGAGAAGGGCGGGGAGCTGTTTTTT

V: TRBV7-6
size: -
J: TRBJ1-3
D: -
CDR3: CASSLENRAGNTIYF
DNA: TGTGCCAGCAGCTTAGAGAACAGGGCCGGAAACACCATATATTTT